Here is one T cell receptor beta chain with its context. Its cognate antigen is unknown. This specimen comes from a study of cytomegalovirus exposure and HLA in healthy donors. Findings and caveats of the study: A few chains linked to CMV were shown in vitro to be specific for CMV antigens. Cytomegalovirus-associated TCR beta chains were listed, numbering 150 to 200.

The data were produced by immunoSEQ multiplex PCR, yet TCRdb's version contains in-frame clones alone and is incomplete. The table lists more than 250,000 clones, roughly 88% of them singletons. This TCR was sampled from a woman younger than 30 in good health and CMV-seronegative. Material: PBMCs.

Here the CDR3 DNA reads TGTGCCAGCAGCGCTAGGGGAGATACGCAGTATTTT. Translation: CASSARGDTQYF. The gene calls are TRBV9 and TRBJ2-3, with a weak D call TRBD1 (5 bases). V was cut by 3 bases and J by 5 bases, with 7 bases left in between. Germline-derived CDR1 and CDR2 are SGDLS and YYNGEE. The CDR3 spans 12 residues.